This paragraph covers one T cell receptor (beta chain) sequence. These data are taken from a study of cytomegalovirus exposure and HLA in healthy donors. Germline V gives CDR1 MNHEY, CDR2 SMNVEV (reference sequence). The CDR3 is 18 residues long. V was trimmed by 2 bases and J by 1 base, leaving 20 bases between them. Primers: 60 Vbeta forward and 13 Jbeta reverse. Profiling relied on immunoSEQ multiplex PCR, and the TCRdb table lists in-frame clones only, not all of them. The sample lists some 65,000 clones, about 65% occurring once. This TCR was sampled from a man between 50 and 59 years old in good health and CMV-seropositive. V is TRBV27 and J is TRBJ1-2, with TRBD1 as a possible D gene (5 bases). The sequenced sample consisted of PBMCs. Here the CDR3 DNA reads TGTGCCAGCAGTTTAGGGCCCGTTGGCGGGGGACGTAACTATGGCTACACCTTC. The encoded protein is CASSLGPVGGGRNYGYTF.